The rows below give T cell receptor beta chains drawn from one sample of a study of T cell responses to AZD1222 COVID-19 vaccine. TCRdb keeps only in-frame clones here, not all; method: immunoSEQ multiplex PCR. The top ten hold 1.4% to 1.5% of the sample, which has roughly 130,000 clones, roughly 90% seen once. The sequences come from peripheral blood, collected on day 0 of AZD1222 vaccination. The receptors stem from an adult in good health. CDR3s include the opening cysteine and the closing phenylalanine or tryptophan. Each record gives: V gene, CDR3 protein.

>TRBV7-3
CASSLGGVVFNEQFF
>TRBV5-1
CASSPGTSEGVDTQYF
>TRBV3-1/TRBV3-2
CASSRDTSYNSPLHF
>TRBV4-2
CASRQGPDYNEQFF
>TRBV15
CATRKGVGTEAFF
>TRBV10-3
CAISDRTDTQYF
>TRBV3-1/TRBV3-2
CASSPQPRADTQYF
>TRBV28
CASSSPVPVASEQYF
>TRBV7-3
CASSRTGLANEKLFF
>TRBV5-1
CASSLEGTGAVTDTQYF
>TRBV30
CAWTGQGLYEQYF